This T cell receptor (beta chain) was captured by sequencing in a study of naive and memory T cell subsets (dated by TCRdb to about 2017). A note on the overall study: The study applied an open-source, UMI-based TCR alpha and beta sequencing pipeline to sorted naive and memory peripheral blood T cell subsets. The functional CMV T cell responses agreed completely with IgG serology results. RNA was DNase-treated and reverse transcribed with TCR constant-region primers, mostly using SuperScript III. Overall study outcomes, separate from this receptor: After error correction, only a single occurrence was seen for over 95% of naive TCR sequences, so much steeper abundance distributions were produced than in memory subsets. TCR abundance followed a power law with an exponent that was different for naive and memory subsets but consistent across the three individuals. In both CD4 and CD8 cells, the Gini index increased while Shannon and inverse Simpson diversity decreased from naive through CM, EM and EMRA. Naive repertoires, especially CD8, contained a few larger clonotypes, possibly memory cells re-expressing CD45RA. RNA-based TCR counts may be influenced by expression changes linked to T cell activation and differentiation. Single alpha or beta chain sequences, rather than paired alpha/beta receptors, were used to define clonotypes. No ground truth was available to validate the repertoire findings for the naive and memory subsets.

TCR alpha and beta chain libraries were amplified separately from the second PCR step onward. CMV status of each donor was established by measuring IFNgamma production from CD4+ T cells after fresh PBMCs were stimulated overnight with CMV viral lysate. CD4 T cells were positively selected using Miltenyi beads, after which CD8 T cells were positively selected from the CD4-negative fraction. Cells stained for CD3, CD4, CD8, CD45RA, CD27 and a live/dead dye were sorted on a BD Aria II into four subsets by CD45RA and CD27. Blood was obtained from three healthy volunteers, and the blood from each volunteer was fractionated into CD4 and CD8 T cells and subsequently into four differentiation subsets. About 0.11 L of peripheral blood was taken from each donor, and PBMC were separated by density-gradient centrifugation on Ficoll-Paque PLUS. Sorted cells were lysed in RLT buffer, and RNA was extracted with a Qiagen RNeasy kit and stored at -80°C.

Remarks on this clonotype: There is no known antigen for this receptor. No clone much larger than this one lies a single base away; base qualities are absent.

There are 15 amino acids in the CDR3, from cysteine to phenylalanine inclusive. Of all the DNA, just the CDR3 is kept, 45 bases in frame from base 1. Germline trimming: 1 base from V, 8 bases from J; junction bases outside gene matches: 8. Reading the germline V gene gives CDR1 SGHVS and CDR2 FQNEAQ. The library came from UMI-ligation and nested PCR. The beta constant-region primer was an equimolar mix of two oligonucleotides covering both TRBC1 and TRBC2. A single-stranded oligonucleotide bearing the SP2 primer plus a 12-nucleotide UMI was ligated onto the 3' end of the cDNA by T4 RNA ligase 1. The ligated cDNA went through four rounds of PCR with nested alpha and beta constant-region primers together with the SP2 primer. Incubation of the ligation reaction lasted roughly 19-24 hours at 16 degrees C. PCR2 was usually performed as a SYBR Green qPCR and halted at a preset threshold so that over-amplification would not occur. All purifications after the first were performed with Agencourt AMPure XP magnetic beads. Libraries were quantified by Qubit and checked on a TapeStation, with a main peak expected near 650 bp. Pooled libraries were sequenced on an Illumina MiSeq with v2 2x251 paired-end kits, typically giving roughly 0.9-2.1 million reads per sample. Libraries were pooled at about 4 nM per sample, and roughly 4.5-7.5% PhiX was added to improve cluster recognition. Processing in the source paper ran as follows. FASTQ reads processed by Demultiplexor were assigned V and J genes by Decombinator through tag matching that tolerated a single base-pair mismatch. By using UMIs, Collapsinator corrected both sequencing errors and the frequency errors caused by PCR heterogeneity. CDR3Translator translated TCRs and extracted CDR3s from the conserved cysteine to the FGXG phenylalanine, flagging non-productive sequences. Gini, Shannon entropy and inverse Simpson indices were computed after subsampling the repertoires to the same number of UMI-defined TCRs. Within the linear range, a power law was fitted by maximum likelihood to the distributions of clonotype abundance. On one naive CD8 sample, the pipeline and MIGEC gave similar UMI counts, unique TCR numbers and clonal distributions. In one analysis, naive TCRs also found in any memory subset of the same donor were removed from the naive repertoire. Repertoires were searched for approximately 7,000 CMV-associated CDR3 sequences compiled from VDJdb and a published dataset. The public reads were run again by TCRdb, first through fastp at Q25 and then through MiXCR, and only productive beta chains were kept. Each CDR3 protein gets just one entry, which takes the most common genes and DNA from the rows behind it. The V and J calls come from TCRdb's annotation, not from the publication. The table for this sample lists 130,000 to 150,000 distinct CDR3 sequences; about a sixth of them were counted only once. The top ten constitute about 0.14% of the sample.

The rearrangement joined TRBV7-8 to TRBJ1-2, and TRBD1 matches 9 of the central bases. This sequence originates from a human donor in good health. Sequencing was done on a sample of naive CD4+ T cells from blood. The sample's cell subset or site label, in plain terms: naive T cells, CD45RA high CD27+. The DNA sequence follows: TGTGCCAGCAGCTTAGGGGACAGGGCCCTTGGGGGCTACACCTTC. It encodes CASSLGDRALGGYTF.